The 23 T cell receptor beta chains below come from one sample, sequenced in a study of blood T cell repertoires in COVID-19. Sequencing was performed with immunoSEQ multiplex PCR; in TCRdb, only in-frame clones are kept and a portion is missing. Here the sample spans about 46,000 clones, approximately 86% being singletons. Input material: peripheral blood. These TCRs come from a man in his sixties with acute or convalescent COVID-19.

The chain couples TRBV19 to TRBJ2-7; D may be TRBD1 (5 bases). The length of the CDR3 is 14 residues. Germline V gives CDR1 LNHDA, CDR2 SQIVND (reference sequence). Deletions cut 0 bases from V and 3 bases from J, with 9 bases between. In nucleotides, the CDR3 is TGTGCCAGTAGTATAGATACAGGAGTCTACGAGCAGTACTTC. Translating it yields CASSIDTGVYEQYF.

The J gene is TRBJ2-7, the V gene TRBV25-1, with 11 nucleotides matching TRBD2. Germline V gene sequence: CDR1 MGHDK, CDR2 SYGVNS. J was trimmed by 0 bases and V by 7 bases; bases with no gene match: 2. The CDR3 spans 14 residues. CDR3 sequence reads: CASTGTSGSYEQYF. CDR3 coding DNA: TGTGCCAGCACCGGGACTAGCGGCTCCTACGAGCAGTACTTC.

The rearrangement links TRBV11-3 to TRBJ1-2; TRBD1 might be the D (5 bases). V was pared by 7 bases and J by 8 bases, with 14 bases between. The CDR3 is 12 amino acids. CDR1 and CDR2 from the germline V gene are SGHNT and YENEEA. This chain's CDR3 is CASTPGAGGYTF. Here the CDR3 DNA reads TGTGCCAGCACCCCGGGCGCAGGGGGCTACACCTTC. The full variable domain, its missing parts supplied by reference TRBV11-3 and TRBJ1-2, is EAGVVQSPRYKIIEKKQPVAFWCNPISGHNTLYWYLQNLGQGPELLIRYENEEAVDDSQLPKDRFSAERLKGVDSTLKIQPAELGDSAVYLCASTPGAGGYTFGSGTRLTVV.

The rearrangement joins TRBV10-1 to TRBJ2-1; tentatively, D is TRBD1 (6 bases). V lost 3 bases and J 7 bases, leaving 16 bases between the germline ends. This CDR3 spans 15 amino acids. CDR1 is WNHNN, CDR2 SYGVQD, per germline (reference sequence). DNA of the CDR3: TGCGCCAGCAGTGAAGAGGGGGTAAAGGGGAATGAGCAGTTCTTC. It yields the protein CASSEEGVKGNEQFF.

In its sample, this clone was seen once. The CDR3 protein is CASSVGEGDEQYF. As DNA, the CDR3 is TGTGCCAGCAGCGTAGGTGAGGGGGACGAGCAGTACTTC. The chain recombines TRBV9 with TRBJ2-7; tentative D call: TRBD1 (6 bases). The CDR3 is made up of 13 amino acids. V lost 0 bases to trimming and J lost 5 bases, with 9 bases between them. Germline V gene lookup returns CDR1 SGDLS and CDR2 YYNGEE.

This clone was picked up one time. The rearrangement links TRBV18 to TRBJ1-2, with 8 positions matching TRBD1. This CDR3 comprises 15 residues. V was clipped by 2 bases and J by 6 bases; unmatched bases: 8. Germline-derived CDR1 and CDR2 are KGHSH and LQKENI. CDR3 DNA: TGTGCCAGCTCACCAATTGGACAGGGTGAGGATGGCTACACCTTC. Protein: CASSPIGQGEDGYTF.

V usage is TRBV19 and J usage is TRBJ2-1, with 13 nucleotides matching TRBD2. With V trimmed by 7 bases and J by 5 bases, 17 bases remained unmatched. Germline CDR1 LNHDA, CDR2 SQIVND (reference sequence). The CDR3 covers 19 residues. CDR3 nucleotides: TGTGCCAGTACCCAAAGGACTAGCGGGAGCATAGATCCCCACAATGAGCAGTTCTTC. Translating it yields CASTQRTSGSIDPHNEQFF.

The chain is built from TRBV7-6 and TRBJ2-7; no definite D call. This CDR3 region has 14 residues. With 1 base removed from V and 1 base from J, the gap between germline ends came to 8 bases. The germline V gene encodes CDR1 SGHVS and CDR2 FNYEAQ. The CDR3, as DNA: TGTGCCAGCAGCTTAGGGGCCACTTCCTACGAGCAGTACTTC. Protein: CASSLGATSYEQYF.

The rearrangement joins TRBV6-1 to TRBJ2-7; 8 nucleotides align to TRBD2. The V and J ends lost 2 bases and 2 bases, in that order; junction bases with no gene match: 5. The CDR3 contains 15 residues. In germline, CDR1 is MNHNS, CDR2 SASEGT. The chain's CDR3 is CASSENGGVAYEQYF. DNA for the CDR3: TGTGCCAGCAGTGAAAACGGGGGGGTGGCCTACGAGCAGTACTTC.

The chain has TRBV19 and TRBJ2-5; maybe TRBD2 (5 bases). This CDR3 contains 16 residues. Trimming shortened V by 3 bases and J by 5 bases, and 19 bases separated the two germline ends. Germline assignment: CDR1 LNHDA and CDR2 SQIVND (reference sequence). DNA for the CDR3: TGTGCCAGTAGTATGGGAACTAGTAGCCTAGTGGAGACCCAGTACTTC. It encodes CASSMGTSSLVETQYF. Drawing the rest from reference TRBV19 and TRBJ2-5, the complete variable domain is DGGITQSPKYLFRKEGQNVTLSCEQNLNHDAMYWYRQDPGQGLRLIYYSQIVNDFQKGDIAEGYSVSREKKESFPLTVTSAQKNPTAFYLCASSMGTSSLVETQYFGPGTRLLVL.

The chain couples TRBV2 to TRBJ1-2; no firm D call. Deletions cut 10 bases from V and 4 bases from J, with 13 bases between. The CDR3 consists of 12 residues. Germline-derived CDR1 and CDR2 are SNHLY and FYNNEI. As DNA, the CDR3 is TGTGCCACCGGAACAACAGCCTATGGCTACACCTTC. This gives the protein CATGTTAYGYTF. Variable domain in full (rest from reference TRBV2 and TRBJ1-2): EPEVTQTPSHQVTQMGQEVILRCVPISNHLYFYWYRQILGQKVEFLVSFYNNEISEKSEIFDDQFSVERPDGSNFTLKIRSTKLEDSAMYFCATGTTAYGYTFGSGTRLTVV.

V is TRBV7-2 and J is TRBJ2-3, with a weak D call TRBD2 (6 bases). Between the trimmed V and J ends, which lost 1 base and 2 bases, there was a span of 10 bases. Germline V gene data show CDR1 as SGHTA and CDR2 as FQGNSA. The CDR3 is 15 residues long. The CDR3 sequence is CASSLGLANTDTQYF. In DNA form, the CDR3 reads TGTGCCAGCAGCTTAGGGCTAGCGAACACAGATACGCAGTATTTT. Variable domain in full (rest from reference TRBV7-2 and TRBJ2-3): GAGVSQSPSNKVTEKGKDVELRCDPISGHTALYWYRQSLGQGLEFLIYFQGNSAPDKSGLPSDRFSAERTGGSVSTLTIQRTQQEDSAVYLCASSLGLANTDTQYFGPGTRLTVL.

The CDR3 DNA reads as TGTGCCAGCAGCCCTACGAAAAATCGCGGGGGCCCAACGTACTTC. It specifies CASSPTKNRGGPTYF. This rearrangement joins TRBV5-6 to TRBJ2-5; D perhaps matches TRBD2 (7 bases). V gave up 4 bases and J gave up 13 bases, with 26 bases separating them. Germline assignment: CDR1 SGHDT and CDR2 YYEEEE. This CDR3 has 15 residues.

V usage is TRBV28 and J usage is TRBJ2-4, with a tentative D call TRBD2 (6 bases). Germline V lookup: CDR1 MDHEN, CDR2 SYDVKM. The CDR3 consists of 14 residues. The V end was cut by 6 bases, the J end by 0 bases, with 9 bases between. The CDR3, as DNA: TGTGCCAGCAGAGGCGGGGTAGCCAAAAACATTCAGTACTTC. This codes for CASRGGVAKNIQYF.

This clone showed up just once. This chain links TRBV10-3 with TRBJ1-1; D gene unclear. Per germline, CDR1 ENHRY and CDR2 SYGVKD. The CDR3 runs to 13 residues. The V end lost 7 bases, the J end lost 7 bases, and 16 bases lay between the germline ends. The CDR3 spells CAIKIHDTFEAFF. CDR3 nucleotides: TGTGCCATCAAGATTCATGACACCTTTGAAGCTTTCTTT.

The chain links TRBV2 to TRBJ2-3; D might be TRBD1 (6 bases). V shed 5 bases and J shed 2 bases, with 14 bases lying between them. The CDR3 consists of 15 residues. Germline CDR1 and CDR2: SNHLY and FYNNEI. The CDR3 loop reads CASSLGHPLTDTQYF. The CDR3 bases are TGTGCCAGCAGTTTGGGACACCCTCTCACAGATACGCAGTATTTT.

The rearrangement links TRBV5-1 to TRBJ1-2; no clear D. The V gene lost 4 bases and the J gene lost 6 bases, with 13 bases spanning the gap. The CDR3 extends over 13 amino acids. CDR1 and CDR2 from the germline V gene are SGHRS and YFSETQ. The chain's CDR3 is CASSLAGIDGYTF. In nucleotides, the CDR3 is TGCGCCAGCAGCCTGGCAGGCATCGATGGCTACACCTTC. Drawing the rest from reference TRBV5-1 and TRBJ1-2, the complete variable domain is KAGVTQTPRYLIKTRGQQVTLSCSPISGHRSVSWYQQTPGQGLQFLFEYFSETQRNKGNFPGRFSGRQFSNSRSEMNVSTLELGDSALYLCASSLAGIDGYTFGSGTRLTVV.

This rearrangement joins TRBV28 to TRBJ1-2, with a tentative D call TRBD1 (6 bases). The CDR3 sequence is 15 residues long. V was pared by 8 bases and J by 4 bases, with 20 bases between. The germline V gene has CDR1 MDHEN and CDR2 SYDVKM. CDR3 region: CASVAPRGGTYGYTF. The CDR3 DNA reads TGTGCCAGCGTTGCCCCCAGGGGAGGGACCTATGGCTACACCTTC.

The rearrangement joins TRBV5-5 to TRBJ1-2; the D gene is possibly TRBD1 (5 bases). V lost 3 bases, J lost 0 bases, and 12 bases lay in between. Germline CDR1 is SGHKS and CDR2 is YYEKEE (reference sequence). CDR3 size: 15 residues. The CDR3 coding sequence is TGTGCCAGCAGCTCCCAGGAGGGGCCTAACTATGGCTACACCTTC. Encoded protein: CASSSQEGPNYGYTF.

This clone appeared once. This chain uses TRBV28 with TRBJ1-5; TRBD1 might be the D (5 bases). CDR1 is MDHEN, CDR2 SYDVKM, per germline. The CDR3 is made up of 13 amino acids. The germline V and J ends were trimmed by 4 bases and 7 bases, with 11 bases remaining between them. CDR3 nucleotide sequence: TGTGCCAGCAGTTGGGGCCCGGACCAGCCCCAGCATTTT. Protein sequence: CASSWGPDQPQHF.

The chain combines TRBV7-2 with TRBJ1-2, with D perhaps matching TRBD1 (5 bases). The CDR3 is 13 amino acids. The V gene lost 5 bases and the J gene lost 2 bases, with 9 bases spanning the gap. Germline V CDR1 and CDR2: SGHTA, FQGNSA. Here the CDR3 reads CASSPDRNYGYTF. CDR3 DNA: TGTGCCAGCAGCCCTGACAGAAACTATGGCTACACCTTC.

The chain couples TRBV6-5 to TRBJ1-3, with 8 bases lining up with TRBD1. This CDR3 region has 14 residues. After removal of 5 bases from V and 2 bases from J, the junction contained 2 bases not matched to a gene. The germline V gene has CDR1 MNHEY and CDR2 SVGAGI. The CDR3 loop reads CASSTDRAGNTIYF. The DNA of the CDR3 is TGTGCCAGCAGTACGGACAGGGCTGGAAACACCATATATTTT.

The chain recombines TRBV6-6 with TRBJ2-3; 7 nucleotides agree with TRBD2. The germline gives CDR1 MNHNY, CDR2 SVGAGI (reference sequence). V shed 6 bases, J shed 2 bases, and the junction held 5 bases outside the gene matches. The length of the CDR3 is 14 residues. The CDR3 loop is CASSGSGVTDTQYF. The CDR3 DNA reads as TGTGCCAGCAGCGGGAGCGGGGTCACAGATACGCAGTATTTT.